These 13 T cell receptor beta chains share one sample of origin, sequenced in a study of identical twins. TCRdb fed the 5' RACE reads into MiXCR, producing one record per CDR3 protein. The table lists around 690,000 distinct CDR3 sequences, about 20% of them singletons, with about 4.3% in the top ten. These data are also associated with another study on T cells expressing NK-cell markers.

Source material: PBMCs. These receptors were obtained from a woman between 18 and 29 years old in good health.

This clonotype turned up a few times. The chain recombines TRBV29-1 with TRBJ2-3; possible D gene TRBD1, 6 bases. V dropped 3 bases and J dropped 5 bases, with 9 bases sitting between them. Germline V lookup: CDR1 SQVTM, CDR2 ANQGSEA. The CDR3 sequence is 12 residues long. CDR3 protein: CSVDEGVDTQYF. The CDR3 coding sequence is TGCAGCGTTGATGAGGGGGTAGATACGCAGTATTTT.

The chain has TRBV20-1 and TRBJ2-1; possible D gene TRBD1, 6 bases. Germline lookup yields CDR1 DFQATT and CDR2 SNEGSKA (reference sequence). Trimming shortened V by 5 bases and J by 6 bases, and 14 bases separated the two germline ends. The CDR3 is 13 residues long. CDR3 nucleotide sequence: TGCAGTGCTCCACGGACAGAACGCAATGAGCAGTTCTTC. Amino acids: CSAPRTERNEQFF.

This clonotype was recorded many times. The chain couples TRBV18 to TRBJ2-7; 7 bases align to TRBD2. Germline CDR1 reads KGHSH; CDR2 reads LQKENI. The J segment lost 2 bases and the V segment lost 8 bases, leaving 6 bases of the junction unmatched. The length of the CDR3 is 13 residues. As DNA, the CDR3 is TGTGCCAGCAGTCCCGGGGGGACCTACGAGCAGTACTTC. It is translated as CASSPGGTYEQYF.

This clonotype came up a few times. The J gene is TRBJ2-7, the V gene TRBV20-1; D is unresolved. Trimming cost V 3 bases and J 3 bases, with 18 bases left between them. This CDR3 spans 15 amino acids. CDR1 and CDR2 from the germline V gene are DFQATT and SNEGSKA (reference sequence). CDR3 DNA sequence: TGCAGTGCTAGGCCTCAGACTGGTTTCAGCTACGAGCAGTACTTC. Amino acid sequence: CSARPQTGFSYEQYF.

This clonotype came up a few times. The CDR3 sequence: CASSIYGTSGGLSYNEQFF. DNA of the CDR3: TGTGCCAGCAGCATATACGGGACTAGCGGGGGCCTATCCTACAATGAGCAGTTCTTC. The rearrangement joins TRBV11-2 to TRBJ2-1; the match to TRBD2 covers 14 bases. CDR1 is SGHAT, CDR2 FQNNGV, per germline. The CDR3 runs 19 residues. Trimming removed 5 bases from V and 1 base from J; junction bases left unmatched: 10.

The gene calls are TRBV21-1 and TRBJ2-7; TRBD2, as called in the table, went unchecked against the DNA. TRBV21-1 is recorded as a pseudogene. The CDR3 is made up of 13 amino acids. The CDR3 spells CAREDLRYHEQYF. In DNA form, the CDR3 reads TGTGCCAGGGAGGACCTCCGGTACCACGAGCAGTACTTC.

This clonotype was seen once. V usage is TRBV20-1 and J usage is TRBJ2-3, with D perhaps matching TRBD2 (5 bases). V was pared by 6 bases and J by 4 bases, with 17 bases between. CDR1 is DFQATT, CDR2 SNEGSKA, per germline (reference sequence). CDR3 length: 14 amino acids. The CDR3 coding sequence is TGCAGTGCCTTGGCAGGAGGTTCCCCAGATACGCAGTATTTT. Translating gives CSALAGGSPDTQYF.

The chain joins TRBV7-9 to TRBJ1-5; D is uncertain. Germline V gives CDR1 SEHNR, CDR2 FQNEAQ (reference sequence). V lost 2 bases and J 3 bases, leaving 8 bases between the germline ends. The CDR3 extends over 14 amino acids. The CDR3 loop is CASSLIGNNQPQHF. As DNA, the CDR3 is TGTGCCAGCAGCTTAATCGGGAACAATCAGCCCCAGCATTTT.

This clonotype was seen a few times. This chain joins TRBV20-1 and TRBJ1-1, with TRBD1 identical over 8 bases. V was pared by 6 bases and J by 7 bases, with 10 bases of the junction left unmatched. Looked up from germline, CDR1 is DFQATT and CDR2 is SNEGSKA (reference sequence). The CDR3 is made up of 13 amino acids. The CDR3 sequence is CSATQGGPGEAFF. The CDR3 nucleotides read TGCAGTGCCACACAGGGGGGGCCTGGTGAAGCTTTCTTT.

This clonotype was detected only a few times. The gene calls are TRBV7-2 and TRBJ1-1; 9 bases fit TRBD1. This CDR3 contains 13 residues. V lost 6 bases, J lost 10 bases, and 9 bases stayed unmatched. Germline CDR1 SGHTA, CDR2 FQGNSA. The CDR3: CASSRGTGQRAFF. In DNA, the CDR3 is TGTGCCAGCAGTCGTGGGACAGGGCAAAGAGCTTTCTTT.

This rearrangement joins TRBV10-3 to TRBJ2-1, with 12 nucleotides matching TRBD1. The germline V gene encodes CDR1 ENHRY and CDR2 SYGVKD. This CDR3 contains 15 residues. Unmatched junction bases numbered 6, after V lost 5 bases and J lost 7 bases. The CDR3 DNA reads as TGTGCCATCAGTCCCGGGACAGGGGGCCTGAATGAGCAGTTCTTC. Its translation is CAISPGTGGLNEQFF.

This clonotype was counted a few times. The chain uses TRBV7-9 and TRBJ2-1; D unclear. The CDR3 covers 14 residues. V was clipped by 9 bases and J by 0 bases, with 12 bases between them. The V gene's germline CDR1 is SEHNR and CDR2 FQNEAQ (reference sequence). CDR3 nucleotides: TGTGCCAGTTTAGCCGCCAGCTCCTACAATGAGCAGTTCTTC. Translated, it gives CASLAASSYNEQFF. Based on the CDR3 plus reference TRBV7-9 and TRBJ2-1, the full variable domain is DTGVSQNPRHKITKRGQNVTFRCDPISEHNRLYWYRQTLGQGPEFLTYFQNEAQLEKSRLLSDRFSAERPKGSFSTLEIQRTEQGDSAMYLCASLAASSYNEQFFGPGTRLTVL.

This clonotype was detected a few times. J is TRBJ2-7 and V is TRBV12-3 or TRBV12-4, with 9 bases that match TRBD2. CDR3 length equals 15 residues. The V segment lost 5 bases and the J segment 10 bases; nucleotides outside the gene matches: 15. In nucleotides, the CDR3 is TGTGCCAGCAGTCACCATAGCGGGAGAGGCGTAGAACAGTACTTC. Encoded protein: CASSHHSGRGVEQYF.